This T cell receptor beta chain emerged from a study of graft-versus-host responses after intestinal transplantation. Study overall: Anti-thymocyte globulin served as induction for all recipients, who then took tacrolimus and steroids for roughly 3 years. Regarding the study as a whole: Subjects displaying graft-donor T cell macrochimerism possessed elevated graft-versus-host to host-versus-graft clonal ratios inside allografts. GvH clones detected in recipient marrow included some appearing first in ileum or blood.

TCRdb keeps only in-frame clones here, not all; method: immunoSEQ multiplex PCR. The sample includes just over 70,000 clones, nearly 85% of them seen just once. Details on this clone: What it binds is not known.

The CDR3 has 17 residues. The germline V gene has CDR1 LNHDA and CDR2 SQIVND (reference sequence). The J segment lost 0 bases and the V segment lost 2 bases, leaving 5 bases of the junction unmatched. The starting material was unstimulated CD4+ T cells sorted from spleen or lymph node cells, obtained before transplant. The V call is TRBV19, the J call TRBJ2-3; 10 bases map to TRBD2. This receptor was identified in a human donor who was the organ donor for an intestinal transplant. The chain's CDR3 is CASSISSGGYSTDTQYF. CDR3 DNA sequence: TGTGCCAGTAGTATATCTAGCGGGGGTTACAGCACAGATACGCAGTATTTT.